The 21 T cell receptor beta chains below all came from one sample that was sequenced in a study of shared clonotypes between healthy human individuals. The table came from immunoSEQ multiplex PCR; TCRdb's copy has only in-frame clones and leaves some out. The table lists 2 million or so clones, roughly 94% of them singletons. Sequenced sample: naive CD4+ T cells sorted from blood. The sample's subset: CD45RA+ positively selected. The receptors shown here come from a man younger than 35 in good health.

The V call is TRBV27, the J call TRBJ1-1; TRBD1 might be the D (5 bases). V lost 0 bases and J 4 bases, leaving 12 bases between the germline ends. Germline values: CDR1 MNHEY, CDR2 SMNVEV (reference sequence). CDR3 length equals 15 residues. The CDR3 bases are TGTGCCAGCAGTTTATCCGGGGGGTTTTCCACTGAAGCTTTCTTT. Translated, it gives CASSLSGGFSTEAFF.

The CDR3 reads CASSQDSHFDTEAFF. The CDR3 coding sequence is TGCGCCAGCAGCCAGGACAGTCATTTTGACACTGAAGCTTTCTTT. V usage is TRBV5-1 and J usage is TRBJ1-1; the D gene is possibly TRBD1 (6 bases). Per the germline V gene, CDR1 is SGHRS and CDR2 is YFSETQ. The CDR3 is made up of 15 amino acids. The V and J ends lost 4 bases and 3 bases respectively, with 16 bases between them.

The chain uses TRBV6-5 and TRBJ2-7; 9 bases line up with TRBD2. V shed 6 bases and J 2 bases; nucleotides not matched to a gene: 5. The CDR3 loop spans 14 amino acids. Per germline, CDR1 MNHEY and CDR2 SVGAGI. CDR3 nucleotide sequence: TGTGCCAGCAGCGCGATAGCGGGGGCCTACGAGCAGTACTTC. Translation gives CASSAIAGAYEQYF.

The chain joins TRBV4-1 to TRBJ1-5; D remains ambiguous. This CDR3 spans 14 amino acids. Germline V gene lookup returns CDR1 MGHRA and CDR2 YSYEKL. Between the trimmed V and J ends, which lost 5 bases and 0 bases, there was a span of 8 bases. This CDR3 is CASSEATSNQPQHF. The DNA for the CDR3 is TGCGCCAGCAGCGAAGCAACTAGCAATCAGCCCCAGCATTTT.

This rearrangement joins TRBV30 to TRBJ2-7, with TRBD1 as a possible D gene (6 bases). Germline CDR1 is GTSNPN and CDR2 is SVGIG (reference sequence). Trimming stripped 8 bases from V and 3 bases from J, with 8 bases between. The CDR3 runs to 10 residues. The CDR3: CALDSYEQYF. CDR3 DNA sequence: TGTGCCCTGGACAGCTACGAGCAGTACTTC.

In the case of this clone: This specimen includes other DNA sequences encoding the same CDR3. The chain has TRBV6-1 and TRBJ1-5; D perhaps matches TRBD1 (5 bases). CDR1 is MNHNS and CDR2 is SASEGT in the germline V gene. The CDR3 covers 14 residues. V lost 0 bases, J lost 4 bases, and 7 bases lay in between. Written as DNA, the CDR3 is TGTGCCAGCAGTGAAGCCCCAGGGAATCAGCCCCAGCATTTT. Protein sequence: CASSEAPGNQPQHF.

V gene TRBV7-9 combines with J gene TRBJ2-3; 12 bases agree with TRBD2. The CDR3 contains 16 residues. The ends lost 2 bases at V and 4 bases at J; junction bases unmatched: 4. Germline V gene sequence: CDR1 SEHNR, CDR2 FQNEAQ (reference sequence). CDR3 residues: CASSLPSGGASDTQYF. The CDR3 nucleotides are TGTGCCAGCAGCTTACCTAGCGGGGGGGCGTCAGATACGCAGTATTTT.

The chain uses TRBV28 and TRBJ1-2; 11 bases fit TRBD1. Germline values: CDR1 MDHEN, CDR2 SYDVKM. The CDR3 is 16 amino acids. V was pared by 2 bases and J by 5 bases, with 7 bases of the junction left unmatched. The CDR3 is CASSLVRGQGVYGYTF. Written as DNA, the CDR3 is TGTGCCAGCAGTTTAGTGAGGGGACAGGGGGTTTATGGCTACACCTTC.

The gene calls are TRBV2 and TRBJ1-6; a possible D gene is TRBD1 (5 bases). CDR1 and CDR2 (germline): SNHLY, FYNNEI. The CDR3 totals 14 residues. V was trimmed by 5 bases and J by 7 bases, leaving 12 bases between them. In DNA form, the CDR3 reads TGTGCCAGCAGTTTGGACATCCGAAATTCACCCCTCCACTTT. Translated, it gives CASSLDIRNSPLHF.

The chain combines TRBV4-3 with TRBJ1-4; TRBD1 agrees at 9 bases. The J segment lost 1 base and the V segment lost 2 bases, leaving 17 bases of the junction unmatched. Germline CDR1 LGHNA, CDR2 YSLEER. This CDR3 has 21 residues. The CDR3 nucleotides read TGCGCCAGCAGCCAAATTGGTGCGGGACAGGGCTTAGGGGGAACTAATGAAAAACTGTTTTTT. Its protein is CASSQIGAGQGLGGTNEKLFF.

This chain connects TRBV5-4 to TRBJ2-3; the match to TRBD2 covers 8 bases. Germline trimming cut 0 bases from V and 0 bases from J; bases unmatched to any gene: 9. The length of the CDR3 is 18 residues. Per germline, CDR1 SGHNT and CDR2 YYREEE (reference sequence). The DNA for the CDR3 is TGTGCCAGCAGCTTGGAGCCGGGACTAGTGGCTAGCACAGATACGCAGTATTTT. It translates to CASSLEPGLVASTDTQYF.

This clone was observed a single time. J is TRBJ2-2 and V is TRBV2; 11 bases agree with TRBD1. Losses at the gene ends were 7 bases for V and 7 bases for J; bases not matched to a gene: 8. Germline assignment: CDR1 SNHLY and CDR2 FYNNEI. CDR3 size: 15 residues. This CDR3 reads CASMADRGLGGELFF. As DNA, the CDR3 is TGTGCCAGCATGGCGGACAGGGGGCTAGGCGGGGAGCTGTTTTTT.

A remark on this clone: The same CDR3 also results from other DNA sequences found in this sample. The chain employs TRBV18 and TRBJ1-1, with 10 bases identical to TRBD1. The CDR3 is 15 residues long. Germline assignment: CDR1 KGHSH and CDR2 LQKENI. V lost 2 bases and J lost 0; bases outside the gene matches: 0. The CDR3 DNA sequence: TGTGCCAGCTCACCAGGGACAGGGGTGAACACTGAAGCTTTCTTT. Amino acid sequence: CASSPGTGVNTEAFF.

The genes are TRBV6-6 and TRBJ2-7; unclear D gene. Looked up from germline, CDR1 is MNHNY and CDR2 is SVGAGI (reference sequence). This CDR3 is 13 amino acids long. V was shortened by 8 bases and J by 5 bases, with 16 bases between the two germline ends. CDR3 in amino acids: CASLRVDGHEQYF. For the CDR3, the DNA is TGTGCCAGCCTCCGGGTCGACGGCCACGAGCAGTACTTC.

The rearrangement links TRBV29-1 to TRBJ2-5; either TRBD1 or TRBD2 may fit D (5 bases each). The CDR3 consists of 12 residues. V dropped 4 bases and J dropped 3 bases, with 9 bases sitting between them. The germline V gene has CDR1 SQVTM and CDR2 ANQGSEA. DNA of the CDR3: TGCAGCGTTGGGGGGTCTAAAGAGACCCAGTACTTC. Translating it yields CSVGGSKETQYF.

The rearrangement links TRBV11-2 to TRBJ2-1; TRBD2 might be the D (5 bases). The length of the CDR3 is 14 residues. Germline CDR1 reads SGHAT; CDR2 reads FQNNGV. The germline V and J ends were trimmed by 5 bases and 6 bases, with 14 bases remaining between them. The CDR3 spells CASSQGLDRNEQFF. The CDR3 DNA is TGTGCCAGCAGCCAAGGACTGGATCGCAATGAGCAGTTCTTC.

V and J are TRBV13 and TRBJ2-5; no clear D. Germline V lookup: CDR1 PRHDT, CDR2 FYEKMQ (reference sequence). This CDR3 has 14 residues. V was clipped by 5 bases and J by 1 base, with 11 bases between them. Here the CDR3 reads CASSPSRLQETQYF. The CDR3 DNA reads TGTGCCAGCAGCCCCTCTAGGCTCCAAGAGACCCAGTACTTC.

V usage is TRBV6-1 and J usage is TRBJ2-1; the match to TRBD1 covers 7 bases. Germline V gives CDR1 MNHNS, CDR2 SASEGT. CDR3 size: 12 residues. V shed 8 bases and J 12 bases; nucleotides not matched to a gene: 10. The CDR3 loop reads CASQMGRDRQFF. Written as DNA, the CDR3 is TGTGCCAGCCAGATGGGCCGGGACAGGCAGTTCTTC.

The V call is TRBV30, the J call TRBJ2-2; D is possibly TRBD1 or TRBD2 (5 bases each). There are 14 residues in the CDR3. Germline assignment: CDR1 GTSNPN and CDR2 SVGIG (reference sequence). V was shortened by 1 base and J by 3 bases, with 9 bases between the two germline ends. The CDR3 coding sequence is TGTGCCTGGAGTGGAGGGGTGCACACCGGGGAGCTGTTTTTT. This translates into CAWSGGVHTGELFF.

The chain recombines TRBV6-5 with TRBJ2-3; unclear D gene. There are 12 residues in the CDR3. Germline CDR1 and CDR2: MNHEY and SVGAGI. V was pared by 8 bases and J by 5 bases, with 11 bases between. CDR3 residues: CASSLWGDTQYF. The CDR3 coding sequence is TGTGCCAGCTCCCTGTGGGGAGATACGCAGTATTTT.

This chain connects TRBV10-2 to TRBJ2-2; possible D gene TRBD2, 5 bases. The V end was cut by 5 bases, the J end by 8 bases, with 15 bases between. The germline gives CDR1 WSHSY, CDR2 SAAADI. This CDR3 comprises 14 residues. CDR3 loop: CASSLIVARGELFF. The CDR3 region has the DNA TGCGCCAGCAGTCTAATAGTAGCGAGGGGGGAGCTGTTTTTT.